The 30 T cell receptor beta chains reported below all come from one sample, sequenced in a study of post-analysis software for immune sequencing data. Points from the study as a whole: Five or six TRBV segments (TRBV5-6, TRBV5-1 and TRBV20-1 among them) occurred more frequently in patients than in controls.

Researchers reported that TCR beta cDNA libraries carried unique molecular identifiers. TCRdb independently ran MiXCR on the PCR reads; one entry per CDR3 protein. The profile shows hundreds of thousands of distinct CDR3 sequences, about 60% of them singletons. The antigens these receptors bind are not known. Material for sequencing was blood. Receptors were obtained from a girl aged 2-10 years with multiple sclerosis.

The chain employs TRBV6-5 and TRBJ2-2; D unclear. The CDR3 has 15 residues. Per the germline V gene, CDR1 is MNHEY and CDR2 is SVGAGI. V was cut by 6 bases and J by 1 base, with 12 bases left in between. The CDR3 spells CASRVSRGNTGELFF. DNA of the CDR3: TGTGCCAGCAGAGTTTCCAGAGGGAACACCGGGGAGCTGTTTTTT.

This clonotype was counted between two and nine times. V usage is TRBV7-8 and J usage is TRBJ1-2; no clear D gene. CDR1 and CDR2 (germline): SGHVS, FQNEAQ. Deletions cut 2 bases from V and 8 bases from J, with 15 bases between. This CDR3 has 14 residues. The CDR3 sequence is CASSLSLAPEGYTF. The DNA of the CDR3 is TGTGCCAGCAGCTTATCCCTCGCCCCGGAGGGCTACACCTTC. The whole variable domain, remainder taken from reference TRBV7-8 and TRBJ1-2, is GAGVSQSPRYKVAKRGQDVALRCDPISGHVSLFWYQQALGQGPEFLTYFQNEAQLDKSGLPSDRFFAERPEGSVSTLKIQRTQQEDSAVYLCASSLSLAPEGYTFGSGTRLTVV.

The rearrangement joins TRBV6-6 to TRBJ1-1; possible D gene TRBD1, 5 bases. The germline gives CDR1 MNHNY, CDR2 SVGAGI (reference sequence). The CDR3 extends over 14 amino acids. Trimming removed 2 bases from V and 1 base from J, with 8 bases in between. Here the CDR3 DNA reads TGTGCCAGCAGTTACACGGGGCCGAACACTGAAGCTTTCTTT. Translation gives CASSYTGPNTEAFF.

The chain recombines TRBV6-5 with TRBJ2-5, with 8 bases that match TRBD2. CDR1 and CDR2 from the germline V gene are MNHEY and SVGAGI. This CDR3 contains 16 residues. V shed 8 bases and J 4 bases; nucleotides not matched to a gene: 15. In nucleotides, the CDR3 is TGTGCCAGCGGAAACTCACTAACGGGAGGGCGAGAGACCCAGTACTTC. It encodes CASGNSLTGGRETQYF.

The CDR3 bases are TGTGCCAGCCGAAGAGGAGGAGCGGGGGGACTCTACGAGCAGTACTTC. The encoded protein is CASRRGGAGGLYEQYF. This chain joins TRBV6-4 and TRBJ2-7; 9 bases agree with TRBD2. V dropped 8 bases and J dropped 3; count of bases not matched to a gene: 14. The germline CDR1 and CDR2 sequences are MRHNA and SNTAGT. There are 16 residues in the CDR3.

The chain links TRBV7-9 to TRBJ2-3; D unclear. Per germline, CDR1 SEHNR and CDR2 FQNEAQ (reference sequence). V lost 6 bases to trimming and J lost 2 bases, with 6 bases between them. CDR3 length: 12 residues. Here the CDR3 DNA reads TGTGCCAGCAGTACACTCACAGATACGCAGTATTTT. This encodes CASSTLTDTQYF.

This clonotype was seen a handful of times. The chain uses TRBV20-1 and TRBJ2-1; TRBD2 matches 10 bases. This CDR3 comprises 17 residues. The junction had 16 bases not matched to a gene; V was cut back by 3 bases and J by 8 bases. Germline V gives CDR1 DFQATT, CDR2 SNEGSKA (reference sequence). CDR3 in amino acids: CSASLSWALAGVHEQFF. CDR3 in DNA: TGCAGTGCTAGCCTTTCGTGGGCCCTAGCGGGGGTGCATGAGCAGTTCTTC.

V is TRBV20-1 and J is TRBJ1-2, with D maybe TRBD1 (5 bases). Germline V CDR1 and CDR2: DFQATT, SNEGSKA (reference sequence). The CDR3 is 13 residues long. With 1 base removed from V and 4 bases from J, the gap between germline ends came to 10 bases. CDR3: CSARVGGGYGYTF. The CDR3 DNA reads TGCAGTGCTAGAGTGGGGGGAGGCTATGGCTACACCTTC.

The chain carries TRBV12-3 or TRBV12-4 and TRBJ1-1; no definite D call. The V end lost 3 bases, the J end lost 4 bases, and 6 bases lay between the germline ends. This CDR3 contains 12 residues. The CDR3, as DNA: TGTGCCAGCAGTTTCGTAGCCACTGAAGCTTTCTTT. Translating it yields CASSFVATEAFF.

This clonotype was detected only once. A junction boundary mismatches the germline segment, possibly from a read error. The chain carries TRBV7-3 and TRBJ2-5; a weak D match, TRBD1 (5 bases). CDR1 SGHTA and CDR2 FQGTGA come from the germline V gene. The CDR3 totals 15 residues. This CDR3 reads CAGSLVLGLQETQYF. For the CDR3, the DNA is TGTGCCGGCAGCTTAGTACTGGGGCTCCAAGAGACCCAGTACTTC. Drawing the rest from reference TRBV7-3 and TRBJ2-5, the complete variable domain is GAGVSQTPSNKVTEKGKYVELRCDPISGHTALYWYRQSLGQGPEFLIYFQGTGAADDSGLPNDRFFAVRPEGSVSTLKIQRTERGDSAVYLCAGSLVLGLQETQYFGPGTRLLVL.

The chain combines TRBV4-3 with TRBJ2-1, with D perhaps matching TRBD1 or TRBD2 (6 bases each). CDR3 length: 18 residues. V was trimmed by 1 base and J by 1 base, leaving 17 bases between them. Germline V gene lookup returns CDR1 LGHNA and CDR2 YSLEER. The DNA of the CDR3 is TGCGCCAGCAGCCAAGTGTTGTGGGGGGCCCAGTCCTACAATGAGCAGTTCTTC. Protein sequence: CASSQVLWGAQSYNEQFF.

There are a few counts of this clonotype. The V call is TRBV11-2, the J call TRBJ2-5; D is perhaps TRBD1 or TRBD2 (5 bases each). CDR1 is SGHAT, CDR2 FQNNGV, per germline. The CDR3 runs 16 residues. The V end lost 1 base, the J end lost 4 bases, and 16 bases lay between the germline ends. CDR3 coding DNA: TGTGCCAGCAGCTTAGCGGGTTGGGGGAGATTAGAGACCCAGTACTTC. Residues: CASSLAGWGRLETQYF.

The chain carries TRBV27 and TRBJ2-1, with TRBD2 identical over 7 bases. V lost 8 bases and J lost 1; bases outside the gene matches: 8. There are 15 residues in the CDR3. Germline loops: CDR1 MNHEY, CDR2 SMNVEV (reference sequence). The CDR3 region is CASGLGGFSYNEQFF. The CDR3 nucleotides are TGTGCCAGCGGGTTGGGGGGGTTTTCCTACAATGAGCAGTTCTTC.

The J gene is TRBJ2-6, the V gene TRBV5-1, with TRBD2 as a possible D gene (6 bases). CDR3 length: 18 residues. CDR1 and CDR2 (germline): SGHRS, YFSETQ. Trimming took off 0 bases at V and 1 base at J, with 14 bases between the two ends. In DNA form, the CDR3 reads TGCGCCAGCAGCTTGGAAGGGGACTGGAATTCTGGGGCCAACGTCCTGACTTTC. This encodes CASSLEGDWNSGANVLTF.

The J gene is TRBJ2-2, the V gene TRBV14, with a weak D call TRBD1 (6 bases). This CDR3 has 16 residues. CDR1 is SGHDN and CDR2 is FVKESK in the germline V gene. V lost 1 base, J lost 7 bases, and 16 bases lay in between. The CDR3 here is CASSQGRIRGNGELFF. The CDR3 DNA follows: TGTGCCAGCAGCCAAGGTCGGATCAGGGGCAACGGGGAGCTGTTTTTT. Based on the CDR3 plus reference TRBV14 and TRBJ2-2, the full variable domain is EAGVTQFPSHSVIEKGQTVTLRCDPISGHDNLYWYRRVMGKEIKFLLHFVKESKQDESGMPNNRFLAERTGGTYSTLKVQPAELEDSGVYFCASSQGRIRGNGELFFGEGSRLTVL.

The CDR3: CASQTDRGTFLGQYF. CDR3 DNA: TGTGCCAGCCAAACCGACAGGGGCACTTTCCTTGGGCAGTACTTC. The chain couples TRBV5-5 to TRBJ2-4, with 8 bases that match TRBD1. Trimming cost V 7 bases and J 13 bases; bases outside gene matches: 19. Germline CDR1 and CDR2: SGHKS and YYEKEE (reference sequence). The CDR3 totals 15 residues.

This sequence joins TRBV24-1 and TRBJ2-1; TRBD2 matches 8 bases. V lost 4 bases to trimming and J lost 6 bases; unmatched junction nucleotides: 4. The CDR3 runs to 14 residues. Germline CDR1 is KGHDR and CDR2 is SFDVKD. CDR3 sequence: CATSDPGGANEQFF. Here the CDR3 DNA reads TGTGCCACCAGTGACCCCGGGGGGGCCAATGAGCAGTTCTTC.

Only a few counts were recorded for this clonotype. This chain links TRBV10-3 with TRBJ2-3, with TRBD2 matching 12 bases. This CDR3 is 15 amino acids long. The V segment lost 10 bases and the J segment 2 bases; nucleotides outside the gene matches: 7. In germline, CDR1 is ENHRY, CDR2 SYGVKD. Here the CDR3 reads CATLTSGGPTDTQYF. The CDR3 DNA sequence: TGTGCCACATTGACTAGCGGGGGTCCCACAGATACGCAGTATTTT.

The V and J genes are TRBV5-1 and TRBJ2-1; no clear D gene. CDR3 size: 18 residues. CDR1 is SGHRS, CDR2 YFSETQ, per germline. V lost 4 bases and J lost 5, with 25 bases in between. For the CDR3, the DNA is TGCGCCAGCAGCACCTTCATTCCCCGATCACCCGCCCACAATGAGCAGTTCTTC. This codes for CASSTFIPRSPAHNEQFF.

The chain combines TRBV20-1 with TRBJ2-1; the match to TRBD1 covers 9 bases. Germline V gene lookup returns CDR1 DFQATT and CDR2 SNEGSKA (reference sequence). J lost 4 bases, V lost 4 bases, and 5 bases had no gene match. The CDR3 consists of 14 residues. Here the CDR3 DNA reads TGCAGTGCTATGTGGGGACAGGGTTACAATGAGCAGTTCTTC. Translation gives CSAMWGQGYNEQFF.

The CDR3 here is CSAARQRTYEQYF. The CDR3 DNA is TGCAGTGCTGCCCGACAGAGAACCTACGAGCAGTACTTC. The rearrangement joins TRBV20-1 to TRBJ2-7; TRBD1 is a possible D gene (5 bases). The CDR3 has 13 amino acids. Trimming removed 5 bases from V and 2 bases from J, with 13 bases in between. CDR1 DFQATT and CDR2 SNEGSKA come from the germline V gene (reference sequence).

In this sample, this clonotype turned up a few times. This chain joins TRBV20-1 and TRBJ2-7; the match to TRBD1 covers 7 bases. Germline CDR1 and CDR2: DFQATT and SNEGSKA (reference sequence). The CDR3 spans 12 residues. J gave up 7 bases and V 1 base, and 4 bases lay outside the gene matches. For the CDR3, the DNA is TGCAGTGCTAGAGGGACAGGCGGGGAGCAGTACTTC. Protein: CSARGTGGEQYF.

This clonotype has just a few counts. The chain uses TRBV20-1 and TRBJ2-1; D remains unclear. The CDR3 is 13 residues long. V was clipped by 3 bases and J by 7 bases, with 13 bases between them. CDR1 and CDR2 from the germline V gene are DFQATT and SNEGSKA (reference sequence). The CDR3, as DNA: TGCAGTGCTAGTCTGGGGTTAGGGAATGAGCAGTTCTTC. It codes for CSASLGLGNEQFF.

The V call is TRBV7-6, the J call TRBJ2-1; D uncertain. There are 14 residues in the CDR3. Germline V CDR1 and CDR2: SGHVS, FNYEAQ. V lost 4 bases, J lost 7 bases, and 14 bases lay in between. The CDR3 DNA reads as TGTGCCAGCAGCTCACCCCCACTCAATAATGAGCAGTTCTTC. Translating it yields CASSSPPLNNEQFF.

The CDR3 loop is CASSNAWGDNEQFF. The CDR3 DNA follows: TGTGCCAGCAGTAACGCCTGGGGAGACAATGAGCAGTTCTTC. This chain connects TRBV7-9 to TRBJ2-1; a weak D match, TRBD2 (5 bases). The CDR3 length is 14 residues. Germline CDR1 is SEHNR and CDR2 is FQNEAQ (reference sequence). Trimming stripped 6 bases from V and 5 bases from J, with 14 bases between.

This clonotype was seen a handful of times. This chain links TRBV12-3 or TRBV12-4 with TRBJ1-2; 9 nucleotides agree with TRBD1. V was pared by 4 bases and J by 6 bases, with 9 bases of the junction left unmatched. The CDR3 has 15 residues. The CDR3 DNA is TGTGCCAGCAGTTGGCGGGGGACAGGGTTCGATGGCTACACCTTC. Translation gives CASSWRGTGFDGYTF.

The chain has TRBV25-1 and TRBJ1-2; D remains ambiguous. Germline V CDR1 and CDR2: MGHDK, SYGVNS. V shed 1 base and J shed 6 bases, with 3 bases lying between them. The CDR3 has 11 amino acids. CDR3 coding DNA: TGTGCCAGCAGTGAATTTGATGGCTACACCTTC. It translates to CASSEFDGYTF.

The chain combines TRBV29-1 with TRBJ2-4, with 8 bases matching TRBD1. TRBJ2-7 explains the end of the DNA better; the J call may be wrong. The CDR3 extends over 15 amino acids. Germline V lookup: CDR1 SQVTM, CDR2 ANQGSEA. DNA of the CDR3: TGCAGCGTGAGCGACAGGGGTACAAAGGAATCCGAGCAGTACTTC. It codes for CSVSDRGTKESEQYF.

V gene TRBV21-1 combines with J gene TRBJ2-7; TRBD1 is taken as the D call from the table, unchecked against the DNA. TRBV21-1 is deemed a pseudogene. The CDR3 is 14 amino acids. CDR3 residues: CASSSRDLSYEQYF. The CDR3, as DNA: TGTGCCAGCAGCTCCCGGGACCTAAGCTACGAGCAGTACTTC.

This chain joins TRBV6-5 and TRBJ2-1; unclear D gene. This CDR3 has 15 amino acids. Trimming cost V 5 bases and J 6 bases, with 17 bases left between them. Germline V gives CDR1 MNHEY, CDR2 SVGAGI. The CDR3 region has the DNA TGTGCCAGCAGTCTCTCCCAATCACCTACCAATGAGCAGTTCTTC. Translated, it gives CASSLSQSPTNEQFF.